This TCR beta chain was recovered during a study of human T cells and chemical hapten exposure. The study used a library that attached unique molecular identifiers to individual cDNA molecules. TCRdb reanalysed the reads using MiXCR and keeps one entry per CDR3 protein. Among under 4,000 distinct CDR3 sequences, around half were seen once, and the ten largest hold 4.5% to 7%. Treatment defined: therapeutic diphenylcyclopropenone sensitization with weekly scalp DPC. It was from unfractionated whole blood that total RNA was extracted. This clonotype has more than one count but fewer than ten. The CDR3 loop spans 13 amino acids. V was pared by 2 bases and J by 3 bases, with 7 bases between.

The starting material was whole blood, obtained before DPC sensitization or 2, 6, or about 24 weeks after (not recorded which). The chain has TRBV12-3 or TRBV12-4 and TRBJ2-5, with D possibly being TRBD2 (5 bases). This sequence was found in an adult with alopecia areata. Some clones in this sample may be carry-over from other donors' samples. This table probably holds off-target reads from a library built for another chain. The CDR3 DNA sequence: TGTGCCAGCAGTTTACCAGCGGAAGAGACCCAGTACTTC. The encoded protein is CASSLPAEETQYF.